The 21 T cell receptor beta chains below were found in one sample sequenced in a study of T cells in Graves' hyperthyroidism and ophthalmopathy. Amplification of TCR beta CDR3 regions used RNA as the template. First-round RT-PCR of the TCR CDR3 relied on the HTBI primer set. TCRdb re-derived calls from the multiplex PCR reads in MiXCR, one entry per CDR3 protein. The sample has 130,000 to 150,000 distinct CDR3 sequences, roughly a fifth seen once. Sequenced material: blood. The receptors were gathered from a woman aged 45 to 65 with Graves' hyperthyroidism that later progressed to Graves' ophthalmopathy.

Ten or more counts support this clonotype. V usage is TRBV7-9 and J usage is TRBJ2-5; 9 bases match TRBD1. The germline gives CDR1 SEHNR, CDR2 FQNEAQ (reference sequence). Trimming removed 3 bases from V and 5 bases from J; junction bases left unmatched: 10. This CDR3 is built from 16 residues. DNA for the CDR3: TGTGCCAGCAGCTTCGCCCCTGGACAGGGGTCCGAGACCCAGTACTTC. Amino acids: CASSFAPGQGSETQYF.

V is TRBV28 and J is TRBJ1-2, with D perhaps matching TRBD1 (5 bases). Trimming removed 7 bases at V and 2 bases at J, with 17 bases between. This CDR3 has 15 residues. Per the germline V gene, CDR1 is MDHEN and CDR2 is SYDVKM. The chain's CDR3 is CASITQGGGNYGYTF. CDR3 bases: TGTGCCAGCATCACTCAGGGCGGAGGGAACTATGGCTACACCTTC.

This clonotype was found many times. The genes are TRBV30 and TRBJ1-5; a possible D gene is TRBD1 (5 bases). This CDR3 comprises 14 residues. Germline V gene sequence: CDR1 GTSNPN, CDR2 SVGIG (reference sequence). Deletions cut 1 base from V and 4 bases from J, with 11 bases between. In nucleotides, the CDR3 is TGTGCCTGGAGTGAAGGGTGGGGGAATCAGCCCCAGCATTTT. This translates into CAWSEGWGNQPQHF.

This clonotype was recorded at least ten times. The chain carries TRBV28 and TRBJ2-3; 11 positions match TRBD2. The CDR3 is made up of 16 amino acids. Trimming took 2 bases from V and 1 from J; bases not matched to a gene: 2. Germline V gene lookup returns CDR1 MDHEN and CDR2 SYDVKM. CDR3 sequence (DNA): TGTGCCAGCAGTTTAGTAGCGGGAGGGGGCACAGATACGCAGTATTTT. Translation: CASSLVAGGGTDTQYF.

The chain couples TRBV20-1 to TRBJ1-6; D gene ambiguous. From germline, CDR1 is DFQATT and CDR2 SNEGSKA (reference sequence). V was trimmed by 1 base and J by 5 bases, leaving 12 bases between them. This CDR3 has 15 residues. CDR3: CSARVVMSDNSPLHF. CDR3 DNA: TGCAGTGCTAGAGTTGTAATGAGCGATAATTCACCCCTCCACTTT.

This clonotype was counted between two and nine times. This sequence joins TRBV5-5 and TRBJ1-5; no clear D gene. The V end lost 2 bases, the J end lost 3 bases, and 9 bases lay between the germline ends. Germline values: CDR1 SGHKS, CDR2 YYEKEE (reference sequence). The CDR3 totals 14 residues. The CDR3 region is CASSFEQSNQPQHF. In DNA, the CDR3 is TGTGCCAGCAGCTTCGAACAGTCCAATCAGCCCCAGCATTTT.

This clonotype was counted at least ten times. The chain links TRBV4-2 to TRBJ2-1; maybe TRBD1 (7 bases). Germline assignment: CDR1 LGHNA and CDR2 YNFKEQ. This CDR3 comprises 15 residues. Between the trimmed V and J ends, which lost 0 bases and 8 bases, there was a span of 14 bases. The DNA for the CDR3 is TGTGCCAGCAGCCAAGACGTGGGAGGACAGGATGAGCAGTTCTTC. Protein: CASSQDVGGQDEQFF.

This clonotype was seen repeatedly, ten times or more. V and J are TRBV20-1 and TRBJ2-3; no definite D call. The CDR3 covers 12 residues. Trimming cost V 7 bases and J 1 base, with 9 bases left between them. Germline V gene sequence: CDR1 DFQATT, CDR2 SNEGSKA (reference sequence). The CDR3 region has the DNA TGCAGTGAGCAAGGAGGCACAGATACGCAGTATTTT. Translating gives CSEQGGTDTQYF.

The gene calls are TRBV30 and TRBJ1-4, with 7 bases matching TRBD1. Germline CDR1 is GTSNPN and CDR2 is SVGIG (reference sequence). This CDR3 region has 14 residues. V was pared by 3 bases and J by 8 bases, with 9 bases of the junction left unmatched. The CDR3 DNA sequence: TGTGCCTGGAGAAAAACAGGGGAAAACGAAAAACTGTTTTTT. It encodes CAWRKTGENEKLFF.

The chain joins TRBV7-9 to TRBJ1-3; 7 nucleotides line up with TRBD1. The CDR3 length is 15 residues. From germline, CDR1 is SEHNR and CDR2 FQNEAQ (reference sequence). V trimming: 5 bases; J trimming: 0 bases; junction bases outside the gene matches: 4. The CDR3 sequence is CASSLGQVSGNTIYF. The CDR3 DNA reads TGTGCCAGCAGCCTAGGACAGGTCTCTGGAAACACCATATATTTT.

This clonotype was observed at least ten times. This chain connects TRBV5-1 to TRBJ2-1; 7 nucleotides line up with TRBD2. In germline, CDR1 is SGHRS, CDR2 YFSETQ. The CDR3 runs 16 residues. V was clipped by 0 bases and J by 2 bases; unmatched bases: 5. CDR3: CASSLAAGVTYNEQFF. The CDR3 DNA reads as TGCGCCAGCAGCTTGGCGGCGGGAGTAACCTACAATGAGCAGTTCTTC.

J is TRBJ1-1 and V is TRBV5-1; D is undetermined. The CDR3 runs 14 residues. V lost 1 base and J lost 0, with 7 bases in between. Germline V gene data show CDR1 as SGHRS and CDR2 as YFSETQ. The CDR3: CASSLQQVNTEAFF. CDR3 nucleotides: TGCGCCAGCAGCTTGCAGCAGGTGAACACTGAAGCTTTCTTT.

The rearrangement uses TRBV20-1 and TRBJ2-7, with D perhaps TRBD1 (5 bases). The CDR3 has 12 residues. The germline V gene encodes CDR1 DFQATT and CDR2 SNEGSKA (reference sequence). Deletions cut 3 bases from V and 4 bases from J, with 10 bases between. In DNA, the CDR3 is TGCAGTGCTAGCCAAGACAGATACGAGCAGTACTTC. Translating it yields CSASQDRYEQYF.

The V call is TRBV7-2, the J call TRBJ1-2; unclear D gene. The CDR3 is 15 amino acids. From germline, CDR1 is SGHTA and CDR2 FQGNSA. V gave up 6 bases and J gave up 6 bases, with 20 bases separating them. The CDR3 spells CASRLSPRSGDGYTF. In DNA, the CDR3 is TGTGCCAGCAGGCTCTCACCCCGGAGCGGAGATGGCTACACCTTC.

This clonotype was seen at least ten times. The chain combines TRBV5-1 with TRBJ2-1, with 13 bases identical to TRBD2. Looked up from germline, CDR1 is SGHRS and CDR2 is YFSETQ. Trimming cost V 0 bases and J 8 bases; bases outside gene matches: 5. This CDR3 region has 16 residues. The CDR3 DNA sequence: TGCGCCAGCAGCTTGGGGACTAGCGGGAGAGTAGATGAGCAGTTCTTC. It specifies CASSLGTSGRVDEQFF.

V usage is TRBV20-1 and J usage is TRBJ2-1; D is perhaps TRBD2 (6 bases). This CDR3 is 14 amino acids long. V lost 2 bases to trimming and J lost 0 bases, with 8 bases between them. Germline V gene sequence: CDR1 DFQATT, CDR2 SNEGSKA (reference sequence). CDR3 sequence (DNA): TGCAGTGCTAGACCGCGGGGCTCCTACAATGAGCAGTTCTTC. This translates into CSARPRGSYNEQFF.

This clonotype was recorded many times. This chain uses TRBV3-1 with TRBJ2-7, with D possibly matching TRBD2 (6 bases). CDR1 is LGHDT, CDR2 YNNKEL, per germline (reference sequence). Trimming removed 2 bases at V and 1 base at J, with 21 bases between. The CDR3 loop spans 18 amino acids. Here the CDR3 reads CASSQSFHHAGISYEQYF. CDR3 bases: TGTGCCAGCAGCCAATCCTTCCACCACGCGGGAATTTCCTACGAGCAGTACTTC.

This chain connects TRBV12-3 or TRBV12-4 to TRBJ1-2; 8 bases match TRBD1. J was trimmed by 0 bases and V by 0 bases; bases with no gene match: 6. This CDR3 has 17 amino acids. The CDR3 coding sequence is TGTGCCAGCAGTTTAGCCGGGGACAGGCAATCTAACTATGGCTACACCTTC. Amino acids: CASSLAGDRQSNYGYTF.

This clonotype was counted a few times. This chain uses TRBV29-1 with TRBJ2-7, with D possibly being TRBD1 (6 bases). V lost 6 bases and J 5 bases, leaving 14 bases between the germline ends. This CDR3 contains 12 residues. Germline V gene lookup returns CDR1 SQVTM and CDR2 ANQGSEA. This CDR3 is CSVVQGSHEQYF. For the CDR3, the DNA is TGCAGCGTCGTACAGGGTTCCCACGAGCAGTACTTC.

The V and J genes are TRBV3-1 and TRBJ2-7; 8 bases line up with TRBD2. The CDR3 runs 16 residues. Germline lookup yields CDR1 LGHDT and CDR2 YNNKEL (reference sequence). J lost 4 bases, V lost 5 bases, and 13 bases had no gene match. The CDR3 sequence: CASSGPQGGLVYEQYF. CDR3 nucleotide sequence: TGTGCCAGCAGCGGGCCCCAAGGGGGACTAGTTTACGAGCAGTACTTC.

About this clonotype itself: This clone may be a read error of a much larger clone one base away. The V and J genes are TRBV12-5 and TRBJ1-5, with D unclear. The germline V gene encodes CDR1 LGHNT and CDR2 FRNRAP. V dropped 3 bases and J dropped 6 bases, with 15 bases sitting between them. The CDR3 spans 15 residues. In nucleotides, the CDR3 is TGTGCTAGTGGTTTTCGCCGGGGTGGTAGTCAGCCCCAGCATTTT. This codes for CASGFRRGGSQPQHF.